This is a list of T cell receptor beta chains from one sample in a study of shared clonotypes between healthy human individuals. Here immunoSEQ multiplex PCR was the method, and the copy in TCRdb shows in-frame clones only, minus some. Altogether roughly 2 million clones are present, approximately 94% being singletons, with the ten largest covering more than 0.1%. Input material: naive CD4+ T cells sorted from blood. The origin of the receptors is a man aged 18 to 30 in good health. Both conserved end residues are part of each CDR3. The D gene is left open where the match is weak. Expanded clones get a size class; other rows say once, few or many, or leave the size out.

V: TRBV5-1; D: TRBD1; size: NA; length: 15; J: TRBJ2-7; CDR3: CASSLVGQASYEQYF; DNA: TGCGCCAGCAGCTTGGTGGGACAGGCATCCTACGAGCAGTACTTC
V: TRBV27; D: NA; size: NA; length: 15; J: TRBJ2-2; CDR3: CASSLFGTLAGELFF; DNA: TGTGCCAGCAGTTTATTCGGGACGTTAGCCGGGGAGCTGTTTTTT
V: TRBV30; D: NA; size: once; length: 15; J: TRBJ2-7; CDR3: CAWSVGGTKTYEQYF; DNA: TGTGCCTGGAGTGTAGGGGGTACGAAGACCTACGAGCAGTACTTT
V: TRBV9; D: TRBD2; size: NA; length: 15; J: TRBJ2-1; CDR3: CASSGLAGLNNEQFF; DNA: TGTGCCAGCAGCGGACTAGCGGGTCTGAACAATGAGCAGTTCTTC
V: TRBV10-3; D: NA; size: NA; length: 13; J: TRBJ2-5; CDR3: CAIRSAGEETQYF; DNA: TGTGCCATCAGGTCGGCGGGCGAAGAGACCCAGTACTTC
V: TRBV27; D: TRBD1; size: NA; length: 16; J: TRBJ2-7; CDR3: CASSPHSPRGISEQYF; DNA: TGTGCCAGCAGTCCCCACTCCCCCAGGGGGATCAGCGAGCAGTACTTC
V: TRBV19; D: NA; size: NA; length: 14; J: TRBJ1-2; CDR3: CASREITNIEGYTF; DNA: TGTGCCAGTAGAGAAATTACTAACATAGAAGGCTACACCTTC
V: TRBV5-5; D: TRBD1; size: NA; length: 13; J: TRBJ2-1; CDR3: CASSQQGADEQFF; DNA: TGTGCCAGCAGCCAACAGGGGGCCGATGAGCAGTTCTTC
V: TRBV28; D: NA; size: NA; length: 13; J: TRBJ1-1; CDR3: CATGSNMNTEAFF; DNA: TGTGCCACAGGGAGTAATATGAACACTGAAGCTTTCTTT
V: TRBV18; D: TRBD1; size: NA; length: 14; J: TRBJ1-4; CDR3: CASSPGTVNEKLFF; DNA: TGTGCCAGCTCTCCCGGGACAGTTAATGAAAAACTGTTTTTT
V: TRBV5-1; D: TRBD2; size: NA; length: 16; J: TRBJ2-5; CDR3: CASSEVPTSGGETQYF; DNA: TGCGCCAGCAGCGAGGTACCGACTAGCGGGGGTGAGACCCAGTACTTC
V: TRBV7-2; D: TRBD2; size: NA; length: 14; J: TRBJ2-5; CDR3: CASSGRGDQETQYF; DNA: TGTGCCAGCAGCGGACGGGGGGACCAAGAGACCCAGTACTTC
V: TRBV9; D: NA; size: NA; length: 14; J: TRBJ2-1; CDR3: CASSVGGGHNEQFF; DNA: TGTGCCAGCAGCGTCGGCGGGGGCCACAATGAGCAGTTCTTC
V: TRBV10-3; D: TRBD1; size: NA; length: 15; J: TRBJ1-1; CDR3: CAISAKGQGNTEAFF; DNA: TGTGCCATCAGTGCGAAAGGACAGGGCAACACTGAAGCTTTCTTT
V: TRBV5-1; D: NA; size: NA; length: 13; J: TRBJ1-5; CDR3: CASSLDSNQPQHF; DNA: TGCGCCAGCAGCTTGGACAGTAATCAGCCCCAGCATTTT
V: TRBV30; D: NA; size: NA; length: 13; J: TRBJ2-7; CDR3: CAWTRANLYEQYF; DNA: TGTGCCTGGACCCGGGCTAACCTCTACGAGCAGTACTTC
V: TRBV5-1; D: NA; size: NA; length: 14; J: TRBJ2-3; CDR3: CASSFGQGGDTQYF; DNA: TGCGCCAGCAGCTTCGGCCAGGGGGGAGATACGCAGTATTTT
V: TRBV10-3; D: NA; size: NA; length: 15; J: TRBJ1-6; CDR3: CAISDGTFGTSPLHF; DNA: TGTGCCATCAGTGATGGCACCTTCGGCACCTCACCCCTCCACTTT
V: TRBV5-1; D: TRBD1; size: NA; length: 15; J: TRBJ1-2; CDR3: CASSPRGPAHSGYTF; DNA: TGCGCCAGCAGTCCCAGGGGGCCCGCCCATTCCGGCTACACCTTC
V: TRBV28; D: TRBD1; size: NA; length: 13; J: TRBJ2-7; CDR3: CASTGQGDYEQYF; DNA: TGTGCCAGCACGGGACAGGGGGACTACGAGCAGTACTTC
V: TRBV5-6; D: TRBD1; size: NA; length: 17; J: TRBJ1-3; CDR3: CASSPDRGLSSGNTIYF; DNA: TGTGCCAGCAGCCCGGACAGGGGTTTGAGCTCTGGAAACACCATATATTTT
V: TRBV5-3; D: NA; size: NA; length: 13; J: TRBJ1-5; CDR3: CARSDLQATPQHF; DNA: TGTGCCAGAAGCGACTTACAGGCTACGCCCCAGCATTTT
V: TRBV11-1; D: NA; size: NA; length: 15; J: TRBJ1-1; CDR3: CASSLEGILSTEAFF; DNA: TGTGCCAGCAGCTTAGAGGGTATTCTCAGCACTGAAGCTTTCTTT
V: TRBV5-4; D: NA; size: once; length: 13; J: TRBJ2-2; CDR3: CASSLPQRGELFF; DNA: TGTGCCAGCAGCTTGCCACAGAGAGGGGAGCTGTTTTTT
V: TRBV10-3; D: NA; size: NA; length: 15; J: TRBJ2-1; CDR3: CAISEYSSSYNEQFF; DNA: TGTGCCATCAGTGAGTATAGCTCTTCCTACAATGAGCAGTTCTTC
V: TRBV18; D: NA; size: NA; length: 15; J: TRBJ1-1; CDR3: CASSPRPVVGDEAFF; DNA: TGTGCCAGCTCACCACGGCCGGTGGTGGGGGATGAAGCTTTCTTT
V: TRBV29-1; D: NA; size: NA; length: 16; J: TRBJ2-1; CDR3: CSVEDTALIKYNEQFF; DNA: TGCAGCGTTGAAGATACGGCACTCATAAAATACAATGAGCAGTTCTTC
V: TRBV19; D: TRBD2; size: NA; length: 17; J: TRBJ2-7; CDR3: CASSTFRTSGIGYEQYF; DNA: TGTGCCAGTAGTACCTTCCGGACTAGCGGGATAGGTTACGAGCAGTACTTC
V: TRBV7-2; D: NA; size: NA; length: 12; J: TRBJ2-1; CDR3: CASSPTTVVEFF; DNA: TGTGCCAGCAGCCCTACGACAGTCGTAGAGTTCTTC
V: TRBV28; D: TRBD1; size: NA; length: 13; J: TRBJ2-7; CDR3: CASSGTGIYEQYF; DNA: TGTGCCAGCAGTGGGACAGGGATATACGAGCAGTACTTC
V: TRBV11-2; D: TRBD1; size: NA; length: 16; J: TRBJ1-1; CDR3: CASGWAGTGGNTEAFF; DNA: TGTGCCAGCGGCTGGGCAGGGACAGGGGGGAACACTGAAGCTTTCTTT
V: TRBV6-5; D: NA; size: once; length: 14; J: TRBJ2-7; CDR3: CASQVIRSSYEQYF; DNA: TGTGCCAGCCAGGTTATACGGAGTTCCTACGAGCAGTACTTC
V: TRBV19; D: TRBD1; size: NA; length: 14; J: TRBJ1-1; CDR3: CASSLQGARTEAFF; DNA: TGTGCCAGTAGTTTACAGGGGGCGCGCACTGAAGCTTTCTTT
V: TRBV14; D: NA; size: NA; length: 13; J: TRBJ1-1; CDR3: CASSPEAVTEAFF; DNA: TGTGCCAGCAGCCCGGAAGCGGTCACTGAAGCTTTCTTT
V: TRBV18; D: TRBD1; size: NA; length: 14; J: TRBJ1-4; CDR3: CASSPGQPNEKLFF; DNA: TGTGCCAGCTCACCGGGACAGCCTAATGAAAAACTGTTTTTT